The 27 T cell receptor beta chains presented below share a single source sample, sequenced in a study of PD-1 blockade in classical Hodgkin lymphoma. Libraries were prepared by immunoSEQ multiplex PCR; TCRdb keeps only in-frame clonotypes and omits some of them. This sample has about 90,000 clones, with roughly nine tenths found just once. Brentuximab vedotin exposure varied among the patients, all of whom had relapsed after autologous stem cell transplantation. Sequences were derived from peripheral blood mononuclear cells (PBMCs), sampled before the second cycle of nivolumab. These receptors all come from a human donor with classical Hodgkin lymphoma.

The rearrangement uses TRBV28 and TRBJ2-1, with 10 bases identical to TRBD2. With 8 bases clipped from V and 8 bases from J, the junction kept 18 bases outside the gene matches. Germline lookup yields CDR1 MDHEN and CDR2 SYDVKM. This CDR3 comprises 17 residues. CDR3 amino acids: CASGAHRAGGPTYEQFF. CDR3 sequence (DNA): TGTGCCAGCGGAGCACATAGAGCGGGAGGGCCAACTTATGAGCAGTTCTTC.

The chain combines TRBV7-8 with TRBJ2-1; no definite D call. The germline V gene has CDR1 SGHVS and CDR2 FQNEAQ. The V end lost 4 bases, the J end lost 4 bases, and 5 bases lay between the germline ends. CDR3 length equals 12 residues. CDR3 in DNA: TGTGCCAGCAGCTCCCGGTACAATGAGCAGTTCTTC. Translated: CASSSRYNEQFF. Drawing the rest from reference TRBV7-8 and TRBJ2-1, the complete variable domain is GAGVSQSPRYKVAKRGQDVALRCDPISGHVSLFWYQQALGQGPEFLTYFQNEAQLDKSGLPSDRFFAERPEGSVSTLKIQRTQQEDSAVYLCASSSRYNEQFFGPGTRLTVL.

This clone was seen just once. CDR3 region: CASSFLAGPQETQYF. The DNA of the CDR3 is TGTGCCAGCAGTTTTCTAGCGGGCCCTCAAGAGACCCAGTACTTC. This chain joins TRBV7-3 and TRBJ2-5, with 8 nucleotides matching TRBD2. From germline, CDR1 is SGHTA and CDR2 FQGTGA. V was clipped by 6 bases and J by 2 bases; unmatched bases: 8. CDR3 length: 15 amino acids.

The V and J genes are TRBV18 and TRBJ2-1, with 8 positions matching TRBD1. The CDR3 is 15 amino acids. Germline loops: CDR1 KGHSH, CDR2 LQKENI. V lost 2 bases and J lost 10; bases outside the gene matches: 10. For the CDR3, the DNA is TGTGCCAGCTCACCAATGCAGGGGGCTTCTAGAGAGCAGTTCTTC. Translated, it gives CASSPMQGASREQFF.

The CDR3 bases are TGTGCCAGCAGCCCCCAGGGATACTCTGGAAACACCATATATTTT. This codes for CASSPQGYSGNTIYF. This chain uses TRBV2 with TRBJ1-3; TRBD1 is a possible D gene (5 bases). The V gene's germline CDR1 is SNHLY and CDR2 FYNNEI. V was cut by 6 bases and J by 0 bases, with 12 bases left in between. The CDR3 totals 15 residues.

This clone is a singleton in its sample. The chain carries TRBV7-9 and TRBJ2-3; 7 positions agree with TRBD1. J lost 0 bases, V lost 6 bases, and 15 bases had no gene match. The CDR3 has 18 residues. Germline CDR1 SEHNR, CDR2 FQNEAQ (reference sequence). CDR3 sequence reads: CASSSGTELTPSTDTQYF. The CDR3 nucleotides are TGTGCCAGCAGTAGTGGGACAGAACTGACCCCTAGCACAGATACGCAGTATTTT.

As DNA, the CDR3 is TGTGCCAGCAGGACAGGGGGGTACGAAAAACTGTTTTTT. Amino acids: CASRTGGYEKLFF. The chain joins TRBV6-6 to TRBJ1-4; TRBD1 matches 9 bases. Germline V lookup: CDR1 MNHNY, CDR2 SVGAGI (reference sequence). Trimming removed 6 bases from V and 8 bases from J; junction bases left unmatched: 4. This CDR3 region has 13 residues.

The sample holds a few counts of this clone. V and J are TRBV28 and TRBJ2-1, with 12 bases that match TRBD1. The length of the CDR3 is 15 residues. V dropped 5 bases and J dropped 3; count of bases not matched to a gene: 2. The germline CDR1 and CDR2 sequences are MDHEN and SYDVKM. In DNA, the CDR3 is TGTGCCAGCAGTCGGGACAGGGGGCTCTACAATGAGCAGTTCTTC. Translated: CASSRDRGLYNEQFF.

The gene calls are TRBV7-9 and TRBJ2-1; tentative D call: TRBD2 (7 bases). Germline V lookup: CDR1 SEHNR, CDR2 FQNEAQ (reference sequence). V lost 2 bases, J lost 6 bases, and 17 bases lay in between. The CDR3 runs 16 residues. CDR3 nucleotide sequence: TGTGCCAGCAGCTTAAACGGGGGGCCGTGGTTCAATGAGCAGTTCTTC. This encodes CASSLNGGPWFNEQFF. The full variable domain, in which reference TRBV7-9 and TRBJ2-1 provide the parts outside the CDR3, is DTGVSQNPRHKITKRGQNVTFRCDPISEHNRLYWYRQTLGQGPEFLTYFQNEAQLEKSRLLSDRFSAERPKGSFSTLEIQRTEQGDSAMYLCASSLNGGPWFNEQFFGPGTRLTVL.

The CDR3 region is CASSSRQGVDEKLFF. The CDR3 DNA follows: TGTGCCAGCAGCTCCCGACAGGGGGTCGATGAAAAACTGTTTTTT. The chain uses TRBV7-9 and TRBJ1-4; TRBD1 matches 9 bases. This CDR3 is 15 amino acids long. After removal of 4 bases from V and 6 bases from J, the junction contained 6 bases not matched to a gene. Germline CDR1 and CDR2: SEHNR and FQNEAQ (reference sequence).

V gene TRBV28 combines with J gene TRBJ2-7, with 8 positions matching TRBD2. With V trimmed by 8 bases and J by 4 bases, 13 bases remained unmatched. The CDR3 extends over 15 amino acids. CDR1 is MDHEN and CDR2 is SYDVKM in the germline V gene. In DNA form, the CDR3 reads TGTGCCAGCTCCGGGGGGGTTAGCGGGATTTACGAGCAGTACTTC. Its protein is CASSGGVSGIYEQYF. Based on the CDR3 plus reference TRBV28 and TRBJ2-7, the full variable domain is DVKVTQSSRYLVKRTGEKVFLECVQDMDHENMFWYRQDPGLGLRLIYFSYDVKMKEKGDIPEGYSVSREKKERFSLILESASTNQTSMYLCASSGGVSGIYEQYFGPGTRLTVT.

The chain couples TRBV19 to TRBJ1-5; TRBD1 aligns across 8 bases. Germline assignment: CDR1 LNHDA and CDR2 SQIVND (reference sequence). The CDR3 sequence is 14 residues long. After removal of 10 bases from V and 5 bases from J, the junction contained 10 bases not matched to a gene. The CDR3 DNA is TGTGCCACCGGAAGGGGACAGGAGTATCAGCCCCAGCATTTT. It specifies CATGRGQEYQPQHF.

The chain joins TRBV4-1 to TRBJ1-5; a possible D gene is TRBD1 (5 bases). V lost 0 bases and J 0 bases, leaving 21 bases between the germline ends. Germline-derived CDR1 and CDR2 are MGHRA and YSYEKL. This CDR3 spans 20 amino acids. DNA of the CDR3: TGCGCCAGCAGCCAAGAACCTCAGGGTCACGGGGCTTATAGCAATCAGCCCCAGCATTTT. It specifies CASSQEPQGHGAYSNQPQHF.

The chain joins TRBV30 to TRBJ1-4, with a possible D match to TRBD1 (5 bases). Germline V gene lookup returns CDR1 GTSNPN and CDR2 SVGIG (reference sequence). Trimming removed 1 base at V and 0 bases at J, with 9 bases between. This CDR3 comprises 15 residues. The CDR3 loop is CAWSARGTTNEKLFF. The CDR3 DNA follows: TGTGCCTGGAGTGCCCGGGGGACAACTAATGAAAAACTGTTTTTT. Full variable domain (remainder filled in from reference TRBV30 and TRBJ1-4): SQTIHQWPATLVQPVGSPLSLECTVEGTSNPNLYWYRQAAGRGLQLLFYSVGIGQISSEVPQNLSASRPQDRQFILSSKKLLLSDSGFYLCAWSARGTTNEKLFFGSGTQLSVL.

The rearrangement joins TRBV23-1 to TRBJ2-1, with TRBD2 matching 14 bases. Being an ORF, TRBV23-1 has a function that is uncertain. The CDR3 runs to 15 residues. V trimming: 7 bases; J trimming: 7 bases; junction bases outside the gene matches: 6. CDR3 protein: CASNRLAGGRNEQFF. The CDR3 nucleotides read TGCGCCAGCAATCGACTAGCGGGGGGGCGGAATGAGCAGTTCTTC.

The V call is TRBV6-6, the J call TRBJ2-3; 9 bases match TRBD1. Germline V gene data show CDR1 as MNHNY and CDR2 as SVGAGI (reference sequence). This CDR3 is built from 15 residues. The junction had 7 bases not matched to a gene; V was cut back by 6 bases and J by 3 bases. This chain's CDR3 is CASSEPGQGTDTQYF. CDR3 sequence (DNA): TGTGCCAGCAGCGAACCCGGACAGGGGACAGATACGCAGTATTTT.

V usage is TRBV25-1 and J usage is TRBJ2-3; TRBD2 is a possible D gene (6 bases). The ends were cut back, 6 bases at V and 2 bases at J, with 15 bases in the middle. Germline loops: CDR1 MGHDK, CDR2 SYGVNS. CDR3 length: 15 amino acids. Here the CDR3 DNA reads TGTGCCAGCAGAGCCGGGGGAAGATTCACAGATACGCAGTATTTT. This sequence encodes CASRAGGRFTDTQYF.

The chain combines TRBV7-8 with TRBJ2-7; the match to TRBD2 covers 9 bases. This CDR3 region has 13 residues. Germline V gene data show CDR1 as SGHVS and CDR2 as FQNEAQ. Unmatched junction bases numbered 3, after V lost 6 bases and J lost 3 bases. The CDR3 spells CASSFSGSYEQYF. The CDR3 nucleotides are TGTGCCAGCAGTTTTAGCGGGAGCTACGAGCAGTACTTC.

The rearrangement joins TRBV5-1 to TRBJ2-5, with D hard to call. V lost 1 base to trimming and J lost 5 bases, with 18 bases between them. Germline CDR1 reads SGHRS; CDR2 reads YFSETQ. The CDR3 is 16 residues long. The CDR3 nucleotides are TGCGCCAGCAGCTTGTCGCCGACCGGAACGCCGGAGACCCAGTACTTC. It is translated as CASSLSPTGTPETQYF.

CDR3 residues: CAWSRARTSFQETQYF. For the CDR3, the DNA is TGTGCCTGGAGTAGGGCGCGGACCAGCTTCCAAGAGACCCAGTACTTC. This chain uses TRBV30 with TRBJ2-5; D is uncertain. Germline V gene lookup returns CDR1 GTSNPN and CDR2 SVGIG (reference sequence). V lost 2 bases and J 1 base, leaving 17 bases between the germline ends. The CDR3 spans 16 residues.

J is TRBJ2-2 and V is TRBV5-4; maybe TRBD1 (6 bases). Germline CDR1 is SGHNT and CDR2 is YYREEE (reference sequence). The CDR3 sequence is 15 residues long. V was shortened by 10 bases and J by 7 bases, with 23 bases between the two germline ends. The CDR3 protein is CAQGSGGQNGGELFF. CDR3 bases: TGTGCCCAGGGGTCGGGTGGGCAAAATGGCGGGGAGCTGTTTTTT.

This clone is a singleton in its sample. CDR3 DNA: TGTGCCAGTAGTATTCGGCTAGCGCAAACCGGGGAGCTGTTTTTT. Its protein is CASSIRLAQTGELFF. This chain links TRBV19 with TRBJ2-2; tentatively, D is TRBD2 (6 bases). The ends were cut back, 3 bases at V and 5 bases at J, with 13 bases in the middle. Germline assignment: CDR1 LNHDA and CDR2 SQIVND (reference sequence). The CDR3 runs to 15 residues. The whole variable domain, filled in from reference TRBV19 and TRBJ2-2, reads DGGITQSPKYLFRKEGQNVTLSCEQNLNHDAMYWYRQDPGQGLRLIYYSQIVNDFQKGDIAEGYSVSREKKESFPLTVTSAQKNPTAFYLCASSIRLAQTGELFFGEGSRLTVL.

This clone was observed a handful of times. The gene calls are TRBV6-1 and TRBJ1-5; TRBD1 matches at 7 bases. Germline-derived CDR1 and CDR2 are MNHNS and SASEGT. This CDR3 contains 14 residues. The V segment lost 8 bases and the J segment 7 bases; nucleotides outside the gene matches: 11. CDR3 in DNA: TGTGCCAGCTGTACCCTGAGGGGGCAGCAGCCCCAGCATTTT. Its translation is CASCTLRGQQPQHF.

J is TRBJ1-6 and V is TRBV23-1, with 10 bases matching TRBD1. TRBV23-1 carries the ORF label, with uncertain function. This CDR3 is built from 20 residues. Trimming took 0 bases from V and 9 from J; bases not matched to a gene: 17. CDR3 sequence: CASSQSPGTGVPQPGSPLHF. CDR3 DNA sequence: TGCGCCAGCAGTCAATCACCCGGGACAGGGGTCCCCCAACCGGGTTCACCCCTCCACTTT.

The V and J genes are TRBV5-1 and TRBJ2-7; 12 bases match TRBD2. J lost 7 bases, V lost 4 bases, and 9 bases had no gene match. This CDR3 spans 15 amino acids. Germline V lookup: CDR1 SGHRS, CDR2 YFSETQ. CDR3 sequence reads: CASSPRLAGEEEQYF. The CDR3 DNA is TGCGCCAGCAGCCCCCGACTAGCGGGAGAGGAGGAGCAGTACTTC.

The chain employs TRBV7-9 and TRBJ2-7; possibly TRBD1 or TRBD2 for D (6 bases each). This CDR3 region has 12 residues. CDR1 and CDR2 (germline): SEHNR, FQNEAQ (reference sequence). With 0 bases removed from V and 7 bases from J, the gap between germline ends came to 7 bases. Here the CDR3 DNA reads TGTGCCAGCAGCTTAGCAGGGGGGGAGCAGTACTTC. This codes for CASSLAGGEQYF.

V gene TRBV28 combines with J gene TRBJ2-7; 7 bases line up with TRBD1. CDR1 is MDHEN, CDR2 SYDVKM, per germline. With 9 bases clipped from V and 4 bases from J, the junction kept 9 bases outside the gene matches. This CDR3 region has 13 residues. CDR3 bases: TGTGCCAGGGTGACAGGGAAACGGTACGAGCAGTACTTC. Translating it yields CARVTGKRYEQYF.